This TCR beta chain was captured in a study of T cells in Graves' hyperthyroidism and ophthalmopathy. Study-wide context: Peripheral blood samples were taken at initial diagnosis, prior to any treatment. Study results and limitations: From stable hyperthyroidism, ophthalmopathy was separated by a 13 V-J model. Blood samples included most of the expanded thyroid clonotypes exceeding 0.001.

Orbital computed tomography and thyroid ultrasound, together with serum TRAb and thyroxine and clinical symptoms, were used for diagnoses. This CDR3 region has 12 residues. Germline-derived CDR1 and CDR2 are SGHRS and YFSETQ. Trimming removed 2 bases from V and 8 bases from J, with 10 bases in between. A few counts support this clonotype. Antigen unknown. Authors of the study amplified TCR beta CDR3 regions from RNA transcripts. The TCR CDR3 first-round RT-PCR relied on the HTBI primer set. TCRdb itself ran the multiplex PCR reads through MiXCR, one entry per CDR3 protein. The repertoire holds 490,000 or so distinct CDR3 sequences, 20% to 25% seen once, with around 54% in the top ten.

The clonotype originates from a woman in her sixties or seventies with Graves' ophthalmopathy. Sequencing input: blood. This sequence joins TRBV5-1 and TRBJ1-2; D remains ambiguous. The CDR3 sequence is CASSLLGEGYTF. The DNA for the CDR3 is TGCGCCAGCAGCTTACTGGGAGAAGGCTACACCTTC.